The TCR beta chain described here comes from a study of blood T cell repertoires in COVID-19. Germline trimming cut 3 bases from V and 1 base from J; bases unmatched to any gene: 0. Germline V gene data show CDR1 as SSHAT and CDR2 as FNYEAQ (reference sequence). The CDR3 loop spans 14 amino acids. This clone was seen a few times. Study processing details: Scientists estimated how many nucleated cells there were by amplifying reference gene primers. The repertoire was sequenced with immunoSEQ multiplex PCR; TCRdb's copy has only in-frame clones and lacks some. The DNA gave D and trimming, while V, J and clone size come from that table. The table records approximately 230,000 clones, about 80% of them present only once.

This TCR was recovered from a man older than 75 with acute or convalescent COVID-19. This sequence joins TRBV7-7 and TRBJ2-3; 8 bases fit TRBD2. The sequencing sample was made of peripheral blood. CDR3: CASSFGGGTDTQYF. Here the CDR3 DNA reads TGTGCCAGCAGCTTCGGGGGGGGCACAGATACGCAGTATTTT.